This is a list of T cell receptor beta chains from one sample in a study of T cells in Graves' hyperthyroidism and ophthalmopathy. In TCRdb, the multiplex PCR reads were re-called with MiXCR into one record per CDR3 protein. Found here are over 250,000 distinct CDR3 sequences, less than 30% of them singletons; the top ten hold over 25%. The sequencing sample was made of blood. These receptors were collected from a man aged 40-49 years with Graves' hyperthyroidism that later progressed to Graves' ophthalmopathy. Each CDR3 is given with its conserved first and last residue. D genes are given only for firm matches. For some rows the clone size is stated as once, few or many, or as a class when expanded; others skip it.

abundance	v_gene	d_gene	j_gene	len	CDR3nt	CDR3aa
NA	TRBV12-3/TRBV12-4	NA	TRBJ2-7	12	TGTGCCAGCAGTTTTCACCAGAACGAGCAGTACTTC	CASSFHQNEQYF
NA	TRBV6-4	NA	TRBJ1-5	15	TGTGCCAGCAGCGGCGTGAGGGGCGGAAATCAGCCCCAGCATTTT	CASSGVRGGNQPQHF
many	TRBV11-2	NA	TRBJ2-7	16	TGTGCCAGCAGCACGTTACCGGGACACGGTACCTACGAGCAGTACTTC	CASSTLPGHGTYEQYF
many	TRBV7-8	NA	TRBJ1-5	15	TGTGCCAGCAGCTCATTGACAGGATTTATCCAGCCCCAGCATTTT	CASSSLTGFIQPQHF
few	TRBV30	NA	TRBJ1-2	13	TGTGCCTGGAGTGTACAGGGATCCTATGGCTACACCTTC	CAWSVQGSYGYTF
many	TRBV12-3/TRBV12-4	TRBD1	TRBJ2-7	14	TGTGCCAGCAGTCGTCGACAGGGTTCCGACGAGCAGTACTTC	CASSRRQGSDEQYF
NA	TRBV6-1	TRBD1	TRBJ2-2	15	TGTGCCAGCAGTGTCAACAGGGGCGGGACCGGGGAGCTGTTTTTT	CASSVNRGGTGELFF
NA	TRBV7-8	NA	TRBJ1-1	15	TGTGCCAGCAGCTTAGGCGGGACGAGGAACACTGAAGCTTTCTTT	CASSLGGTRNTEAFF
many	TRBV4-1	NA	TRBJ1-5	19	TGCGCCAGCAGCCAAACGAACTTTGTTGGCAGGGGCTACAATCAGCCCCAGCATTTT	CASSQTNFVGRGYNQPQHF
many	TRBV6-5	NA	TRBJ2-7	13	TGTGCCAGCCGCGGTGCGGGCTTCAGCGAGCAGTACTTC	CASRGAGFSEQYF
many	TRBV6-1	TRBD2	TRBJ2-7	16	TGTGCCAGCAGTCCCAAAGGTAGCGGGAGAGCCTACGAGCAGTACTTC	CASSPKGSGRAYEQYF
many	TRBV28	NA	TRBJ2-7	14	TGTGCCACCCAAGATGGGGGCCGGTACTACGAGCAGTACTTC	CATQDGGRYYEQYF
NA	TRBV4-1	NA	TRBJ2-7	14	TGCGCCAGCAGCCAAGAAGGGACGATCTACGAGCAGTACTTC	CASSQEGTIYEQYF
many	TRBV24-1	NA	TRBJ1-2	12	TGTGCCACCAGTTCTGGAGGCTATGGCTACACCTTC	CATSSGGYGYTF
many	TRBV20-1	NA	TRBJ2-2	12	TGCAGTGGCCAGGGGAACACCGGGGAGCTGTTTTTT	CSGQGNTGELFF
many	TRBV6-5	TRBD1	TRBJ2-7	16	TGTGCCAGCAGACGCCTAGGTGGACAGGGGGCCTACGAGCAGTACTTC	CASRRLGGQGAYEQYF
many	TRBV6-1	TRBD1	TRBJ2-7	15	TGTGCCAGCAGTGAACACGTCAGGGGGCAATACGAGCAGTACTTC	CASSEHVRGQYEQYF
many	TRBV27	NA	TRBJ2-4	15	TGTGCCAGCAGTCAATCCCAGGGGAACAAAAACATTCAGTACTTC	CASSQSQGNKNIQYF
many	TRBV24-1	TRBD1	TRBJ2-7	15	TGTGCCACCAGTGACCCCGGGACAGGGGCCTACGAGCAGTACTTC	CATSDPGTGAYEQYF
NA	TRBV20-1	TRBD2	TRBJ2-4	11	TGCAGTGCGGGACTAGTGGGGGCTCAGTACTTC	CSAGLVGAQYF
NA	TRBV12-3/TRBV12-4	NA	TRBJ2-5	13	TGTGCCAGCAGCCACTCAAACGGGGAGACCCAGTACTTC	CASSHSNGETQYF
many	TRBV28	TRBD2	TRBJ2-7	19	TGTGCCAGCAGTTTACCCGGGACTAGCGCCAGCACCCAGCAATACGAGCAGTACTTC	CASSLPGTSASTQQYEQYF
many	TRBV5-1	TRBD1	TRBJ1-1	14	TGCGCCAGCAGCCCGGGACAGGGGGCGGGTGAAGCTTTCTTT	CASSPGQGAGEAFF
NA	TRBV11-2	TRBD2	TRBJ2-7	12	TGTGCCACGGGACTAGCGGGGAGCGAGCAGTACTTC	CATGLAGSEQYF
many	TRBV20-1	TRBD2	TRBJ2-7	15	TGCAGTGCTAGGGTCTTCGGGAGGTCCTCCTACGAGCAGTACTTC	CSARVFGRSSYEQYF
many	TRBV19	NA	TRBJ1-2	12	TGTGCCAGTAGCAAGACAGGTCAAGGCTACACCTTC	CASSKTGQGYTF
few	TRBV7-9	NA	TRBJ2-2	15	TGTGCCAGCAAAAGCGGGCTAGCTGTCACCGGGGGGCTGTTTTTT	CASKSGLAVTGGLFF
NA	TRBV4-3	NA	TRBJ2-2	15	TGCGCCAGCAGCCAAGGAGGGCCCGGAGGCGGGGAGCTGTTTTTT	CASSQGGPGGGELFF
NA	TRBV20-1	NA	TRBJ2-5	13	TGCAGTGCTAGGCGGTCGTTGCAAGAGACCCAGTACTTC	CSARRSLQETQYF
many	TRBV3-1	NA	TRBJ2-5	14	TGTGCCAGCAGCCAATGGGACTGGCAAGAGACCCAGTACTTC	CASSQWDWQETQYF
many	TRBV3-1	NA	TRBJ2-5	14	TGTGCCAGCAGCCAACGGGGAACGGGAGAGACCCAGTACTTC	CASSQRGTGETQYF
many	TRBV11-1	NA	TRBJ1-1	14	TGTGCCAGCAGCTTACTACAGTTGAACACTGAAGCTTTCTTT	CASSLLQLNTEAFF
NA	TRBV5-6	TRBD1	TRBJ1-2	16	TGTGCCAGCAGCTTTCTAACAGGGGGTCGAGGTTATGGCTACACCTTC	CASSFLTGGRGYGYTF
NA	TRBV20-1	NA	TRBJ1-1	14	TGCAGTGCTAGACAGTTCAATTGGGACACTGAAGCTTTCTTT	CSARQFNWDTEAFF
few	TRBV27	NA	TRBJ2-7	14	TGTGCCAGCAGCCGGGGGACGACCCCCTACGAGCAGTACTTC	CASSRGTTPYEQYF
many	TRBV7-8	NA	TRBJ1-5	15	TGTGCCAGCAGTTGGGGGGGGGATAGCAATCAGCCCCAGCATTTT	CASSWGGDSNQPQHF
many	TRBV19	TRBD1	TRBJ1-1	13	TGTGCCAGCTTAAGTGGACAGGGGGCGCGGGCTTTCTTT	CASLSGQGARAFF
many	TRBV28	NA	TRBJ2-7	11	TGTGCCAGCACCTCGACCTACGAGCAGTACTTC	CASTSTYEQYF
NA	TRBV28	TRBD2	TRBJ2-7	13	TGTGCCAGCAGTTCGACGGGAGGAGCAGAGCAGTACTTC	CASSSTGGAEQYF
many	TRBV20-1	NA	TRBJ1-6	13	TGCAGTGCTATAACCCAGCCGGGTTCACCCCTCCACTTT	CSAITQPGSPLHF